These 31 T cell receptor beta chains were sequenced from one sample in a study of OX40 agonist ivuxolimab in advanced cancers. Only in-frame clones appear in the TCRdb table, and some are missing; sequencing was by immunoSEQ multiplex PCR. The sample includes fewer than 25,000 clones, about 88% of them seen just once. Sequences were derived from CD4+ or CD8+ T cells sorted from blood, sampled in a trial of the OX40 agonist ivuxolimab. The receptors shown here come from an adult with an advanced solid tumor such as melanoma, head and neck, liver or kidney cancer.

The chain links TRBV13 to TRBJ2-1, with 7 bases identical to TRBD2. This CDR3 comprises 16 residues. Germline loops: CDR1 PRHDT, CDR2 FYEKMQ (reference sequence). After removal of 5 bases from V and 6 bases from J, the junction contained 13 bases not matched to a gene. Here the CDR3 DNA reads TGTGCCAGCAGCGAAGCTAGCGGCCTGGCCCCCAATGAGCAGTTCTTC. It encodes CASSEASGLAPNEQFF.

This clone was seen only a few times. V usage is TRBV6-1 and J usage is TRBJ2-1, with TRBD2 matching over 7 bases. The CDR3 consists of 16 residues. J lost 5 bases, V lost 2 bases, and 9 bases had no gene match. Germline V gene sequence: CDR1 MNHNS, CDR2 SASEGT. This CDR3 is CASSEWGGGSNNEQFF. The CDR3 bases are TGTGCCAGCAGTGAATGGGGGGGAGGCTCGAACAATGAGCAGTTCTTC.

The rearrangement uses TRBV4-3 and TRBJ2-1, with 9 nucleotides matching TRBD2. The germline gives CDR1 LGHNA, CDR2 YSLEER. The length of the CDR3 is 16 residues. J lost 10 bases, V lost 1 base, and 11 bases had no gene match. CDR3 sequence reads: CASSQVDRGRAREQFF. CDR3 in DNA: TGCGCCAGCAGCCAAGTGGATCGCGGGAGGGCTCGGGAGCAGTTCTTC.

The chain has TRBV5-8 and TRBJ2-7; 8 nucleotides line up with TRBD1. Trimming at V came to 1 base and at J to 2 bases, leaving 2 bases not matched to a gene. CDR1 and CDR2 from the germline V gene are SGHTS and YDEGEE. There are 14 residues in the CDR3. CDR3 in amino acids: CASSLTGGTYEQYF. CDR3 nucleotides: TGTGCCAGCAGCTTGACAGGGGGAACCTACGAGCAGTACTTC.

This clone was observed a handful of times. V gene TRBV11-2 combines with J gene TRBJ2-1, with D unclear. The CDR3 extends over 12 amino acids. The V gene's germline CDR1 is SGHAT and CDR2 FQNNGV. V was clipped by 5 bases and J by 10 bases, with 12 bases between them. The CDR3 nucleotides are TGTGCCAGCAGCCCACGGGCGCGAGAGCAGTTCTTC. Protein: CASSPRAREQFF.

The rearrangement joins TRBV5-1 to TRBJ2-3, with D unclear. The V end was cut by 2 bases, the J end by 4 bases, with 11 bases between. The CDR3 is 14 residues long. CDR1 is SGHRS, CDR2 YFSETQ, per germline. CDR3 loop: CASSLKGRADTQYF. The DNA of the CDR3 is TGCGCCAGCAGCTTAAAGGGAAGGGCAGATACGCAGTATTTT.

This clone was counted only a few times. The CDR3 sequence: CASSLGWGNNQPQHF. The CDR3 nucleotides read TGTGCCAGCAGCTTAGGCTGGGGTAACAATCAGCCCCAGCATTTT. The rearrangement joins TRBV7-2 to TRBJ1-5; D ambiguous. V lost 1 base and J 3 bases, leaving 10 bases between the germline ends. Germline V lookup: CDR1 SGHTA, CDR2 FQGNSA. The CDR3 has 15 amino acids.

This clone was counted once. This sequence joins TRBV9 and TRBJ1-3, with unresolved D. The germline gives CDR1 SGDLS, CDR2 YYNGEE. The CDR3 runs to 15 residues. Trimming removed 0 bases at V and 0 bases at J, with 7 bases between. CDR3 residues: CASSVGSSSGNTIYF. The CDR3 nucleotides read TGTGCCAGCAGCGTAGGTTCGAGCTCTGGAAACACCATATATTTT.

This chain joins TRBV5-4 and TRBJ2-1; D gene ambiguous. Per germline, CDR1 SGHNT and CDR2 YYREEE (reference sequence). Trimming took 0 bases from V and 0 from J, leaving 7 bases between them. This CDR3 is built from 15 residues. This CDR3 reads CASSLEASSYNEQFF. The CDR3 region has the DNA TGTGCCAGCAGCTTGGAAGCATCCTCCTACAATGAGCAGTTCTTC.

This sequence joins TRBV4-3 and TRBJ2-5, with D perhaps given as TRBD1 or TRBD2 (6 bases each). V lost 0 bases to trimming and J lost 4 bases, with 15 bases between them. The germline gives CDR1 LGHNA, CDR2 YSLEER. The CDR3 has 16 residues. The CDR3 DNA is TGCGCCAGCAGCCAAGATGGGGGGCGCGTTGGAGAGACCCAGTACTTC. This translates into CASSQDGGRVGETQYF.

The rearrangement uses TRBV19 and TRBJ1-5, with a weak D call TRBD1 (6 bases). V shed 11 bases and J shed 0 bases, with 14 bases lying between them. The CDR3 consists of 14 residues. Germline lookup yields CDR1 LNHDA and CDR2 SQIVND (reference sequence). CDR3 coding DNA: TGTGCCGGGCGGGACATAAATAGCAATCAGCCCCAGCATTTT. Translating it yields CAGRDINSNQPQHF.

This chain joins TRBV6-5 and TRBJ2-7; tentatively, D is TRBD1 (5 bases). Germline CDR1 is MNHEY and CDR2 is SVGAGI. V was trimmed by 0 bases and J by 1 base, leaving 10 bases between them. The CDR3 extends over 15 amino acids. CDR3 bases: TGTGCCAGCAGTTACTCAGGGGTTTCATCCTACGAGCAGTACTTC. This encodes CASSYSGVSSYEQYF.

V usage is TRBV6-1 and J usage is TRBJ2-7; D gene uncertain. Germline V gene sequence: CDR1 MNHNS, CDR2 SASEGT. The CDR3 runs to 17 residues. V dropped 2 bases and J dropped 2 bases, with 19 bases sitting between them. CDR3: CASSESGIGLATYEQYF. CDR3 nucleotide sequence: TGTGCCAGCAGTGAAAGTGGGATCGGGCTGGCAACCTACGAGCAGTACTTC.

The chain carries TRBV7-6 and TRBJ2-3; no clear D gene. This CDR3 region has 12 residues. Per germline, CDR1 SGHVS and CDR2 FNYEAQ. V gave up 3 bases and J gave up 6 bases, with 7 bases separating them. CDR3 DNA sequence: TGTGCCAGCAGCTTCTTGGGCGATACGCAGTATTTT. This gives the protein CASSFLGDTQYF.

V usage is TRBV5-8 and J usage is TRBJ1-2; D is unclear. This CDR3 has 13 amino acids. Trimming removed 2 bases at V and 6 bases at J, with 11 bases between. Germline CDR1 and CDR2: SGHTS and YDEGEE. In DNA form, the CDR3 reads TGTGCCAGCAGCTTAAGCCCATCGGATGGCTACACCTTC. This sequence encodes CASSLSPSDGYTF.

This chain uses TRBV27 with TRBJ1-2; no clear D. The length of the CDR3 is 14 residues. With 4 bases removed from V and 2 bases from J, the gap between germline ends came to 11 bases. The germline V gene encodes CDR1 MNHEY and CDR2 SMNVEV (reference sequence). The CDR3 loop is CASSWGYGNYGYTF. As DNA, the CDR3 is TGTGCCAGCAGTTGGGGATACGGGAACTATGGCTACACCTTC.

J is TRBJ2-7 and V is TRBV11-2; no definite D call. From germline, CDR1 is SGHAT and CDR2 FQNNGV. Trimming removed 5 bases at V and 4 bases at J, with 12 bases between. This CDR3 comprises 13 residues. The CDR3 DNA is TGTGCCAGCAGCCCAATAGGACCTTACGAGCAGTACTTC. As protein: CASSPIGPYEQYF.

The chain combines TRBV13 with TRBJ2-3; 8 bases are a match to TRBD1. The CDR3 consists of 17 residues. Per germline, CDR1 PRHDT and CDR2 FYEKMQ (reference sequence). Germline trimming cut 5 bases from V and 3 bases from J; bases unmatched to any gene: 13. CDR3 sequence reads: CASSAGGEVGWTDTQYF. CDR3 sequence (DNA): TGTGCCAGCAGCGCAGGGGGCGAGGTGGGGTGGACAGATACGCAGTATTTT.

The rearrangement uses TRBV27 and TRBJ2-3, with 8 bases fitting TRBD1. The CDR3 loop spans 13 amino acids. V trimming: 8 bases; J trimming: 4 bases; junction bases outside the gene matches: 5. CDR1 is MNHEY, CDR2 SMNVEV, per germline (reference sequence). The CDR3 loop is CASGGQGPDTQYF. CDR3 DNA sequence: TGTGCCAGCGGCGGACAGGGTCCAGATACGCAGTATTTT.

The V and J genes are TRBV27 and TRBJ2-7; the match to TRBD1 covers 7 bases. The germline V gene has CDR1 MNHEY and CDR2 SMNVEV (reference sequence). The trim removed 5 bases at V and 5 bases at J, leaving 15 bases unmatched. The CDR3 loop spans 16 amino acids. DNA for the CDR3: TGTGCCAGCAGTGTTACCCCTTACAGACAGGGCCACGAGCAGTACTTC. Amino acid sequence: CASSVTPYRQGHEQYF.

CDR3 DNA sequence: TGTGCCAGTAATATGGGATACCTCAATGAGCAGTTCTTC. This translates into CASNMGYLNEQFF. The V call is TRBV19, the J call TRBJ2-1; D gene uncertain. Trimming removed 7 bases at V and 6 bases at J, with 13 bases between. This CDR3 has 13 amino acids. Germline V CDR1 and CDR2: LNHDA, SQIVND (reference sequence).

The CDR3: CASSPFGTSGRYNEQFF. The CDR3 bases are TGTGCCAGCAGCCCCTTTGGGACTAGCGGGAGGTACAATGAGCAGTTCTTC. The chain links TRBV14 to TRBJ2-1, with 15 bases lining up with TRBD2. CDR3 length: 17 residues. The V gene end was trimmed by 4 bases and the J gene end by 4 bases; junction bases not matched to a gene: 5. CDR1 is SGHDN, CDR2 FVKESK, per germline. Supplemented by reference TRBV14 and TRBJ2-1, the full variable domain reads EAGVTQFPSHSVIEKGQTVTLRCDPISGHDNLYWYRRVMGKEIKFLLHFVKESKQDESGMPNNRFLAERTGGTYSTLKVQPAELEDSGVYFCASSPFGTSGRYNEQFFGPGTRLTVL.

The gene calls are TRBV11-2 and TRBJ2-7, with D tentatively TRBD2 (5 bases). V lost 3 bases and J lost 2, with 11 bases in between. The CDR3 runs to 14 residues. Germline CDR1 and CDR2: SGHAT and FQNNGV. Written as DNA, the CDR3 is TGTGCCAGCAGCTTTGGAGGATCCACCTACGAGCAGTACTTC. Amino acid sequence: CASSFGGSTYEQYF.

This clone showed up just a few times. The rearrangement uses TRBV30 and TRBJ1-1; TRBD1 might be the D (6 bases). Trimming shortened V by 4 bases and J by 4 bases, and 16 bases separated the two germline ends. This CDR3 is built from 14 residues. Germline values: CDR1 GTSNPN, CDR2 SVGIG (reference sequence). The CDR3 loop reads CAWKGVVCGTEAFF. CDR3 DNA: TGTGCCTGGAAGGGGGTGGTATGTGGCACTGAAGCTTTCTTT.

The rearrangement joins TRBV29-1 to TRBJ2-1; 8 bases fit TRBD2. With V trimmed by 6 bases and J by 11 bases, 9 bases remained unmatched. Germline V gene lookup returns CDR1 SQVTM and CDR2 ANQGSEA. The length of the CDR3 is 12 residues. CDR3 in DNA: TGCAGCGTCGTGGGCGGGAGGACCCAGCAGTTCTTC. As protein: CSVVGGRTQQFF.

The rearrangement uses TRBV19 and TRBJ2-2; tentative D call: TRBD2 (5 bases). There are 16 residues in the CDR3. V lost 3 bases and J lost 1, with 12 bases in between. CDR1 and CDR2 from the germline V gene are LNHDA and SQIVND (reference sequence). Written as DNA, the CDR3 is TGTGCCAGTAGTATTCCCTCCCGGGGGAACACCGGGGAGCTGTTTTTT. Translating it yields CASSIPSRGNTGELFF.

The chain combines TRBV9 with TRBJ2-3; TRBD2 agrees at 10 bases. Germline V gene sequence: CDR1 SGDLS, CDR2 YYNGEE. CDR3 length: 16 amino acids. Unmatched junction bases numbered 8, after V lost 0 bases and J lost 7 bases. CDR3 coding DNA: TGTGCCAGCAGCGTAGAGCAAGCGGGAGGGCCCTATACGCAGTATTTT. Translated: CASSVEQAGGPYTQYF.

This clone has just a few counts. This chain connects TRBV6-5 to TRBJ2-3; TRBD2 might be the D (6 bases). Germline values: CDR1 MNHEY, CDR2 SVGAGI. V was shortened by 5 bases and J by 1 base, with 13 bases between the two germline ends. CDR3 length: 15 residues. The CDR3: CASSHGRKGTDTQYF. The CDR3, as DNA: TGTGCCAGCAGTCATGGGAGGAAGGGCACAGATACGCAGTATTTT.

The genes are TRBV7-9 and TRBJ2-1; D uncertain. The CDR3 totals 11 residues. V lost 2 bases to trimming and J lost 7 bases, with 3 bases between them. Per germline, CDR1 SEHNR and CDR2 FQNEAQ (reference sequence). DNA for the CDR3: TGTGCCAGCAGCTTATTGAATGAGCAGTTCTTC. Protein: CASSLLNEQFF.

This chain links TRBV11-2 with TRBJ1-5; no clear D gene. Between the trimmed V and J ends, which lost 1 base and 0 bases, there was a span of 7 bases. The CDR3 is 15 amino acids. Germline V lookup: CDR1 SGHAT, CDR2 FQNNGV. CDR3 amino acids: CASSLAVSSNQPQHF. For the CDR3, the DNA is TGTGCCAGCAGCTTAGCGGTGTCTAGCAATCAGCCCCAGCATTTT.

This sequence joins TRBV4-3 and TRBJ2-7; perhaps TRBD1 as D (6 bases). This CDR3 has 14 residues. Trimming removed 0 bases from V and 6 bases from J, with 12 bases in between. CDR1 LGHNA and CDR2 YSLEER come from the germline V gene. DNA for the CDR3: TGCGCCAGCAGCCAAGAGCTAGACAGGAGCGAGCAGTACTTC. It specifies CASSQELDRSEQYF.